One T cell receptor (beta chain) is described in this entry. Libraries were prepared by immunoSEQ multiplex PCR; TCRdb keeps only in-frame clonotypes and omits some of them. The repertoire holds approximately 42,000 clones, with approximately 81% as singletons. The V end lost 5 bases, the J end lost 4 bases, and 22 bases lay between the germline ends. This CDR3 has 17 residues. CDR1 and CDR2 (germline): ENHRY, SYGVKD. These data come from a study of T cell changes during pregnancy in multiple sclerosis. The material sequenced was CD4+ T cells from peripheral blood mononuclear cells, taken before pregnancy. The gene calls are TRBV10-3 and TRBJ2-3; the D gene is possibly TRBD2 (7 bases). This clonotype was sampled from a female donor with multiple sclerosis, enrolled in a pregnancy study. The CDR3 region has the DNA TGTGCCATCAGTAATCCTCAGAGGGGGGGCGTGCCAGATACGCAGTATTTT. Protein product: CAISNPQRGGVPDTQYF.